Presented here are 22 T cell receptor beta chains from one specimen sequenced in a study of blood T cell repertoires in COVID-19. Libraries were prepared by immunoSEQ multiplex PCR; TCRdb keeps only in-frame clonotypes and omits some of them. The sample contains under 300,000 clones, around 84% of which appear only once. The sample was peripheral blood. Receptors originate from a human donor with COVID-19, enrolled during active disease. The donor label of this sample is uncertain.

V is TRBV27 and J is TRBJ1-3, with D possibly being TRBD1 (5 bases). Germline V lookup: CDR1 MNHEY, CDR2 SMNVEV (reference sequence). The CDR3 runs to 15 residues. Trimming shortened V by 5 bases and J by 6 bases, and 17 bases separated the two germline ends. This CDR3 is CASSPFAPGVNTIYF. The CDR3 nucleotides are TGTGCCAGCAGTCCCTTTGCACCGGGGGTAAACACCATATATTTT.

The genes are TRBV6-1 and TRBJ2-7; D perhaps matches TRBD1 (6 bases). The CDR3 runs to 16 residues. The germline V gene encodes CDR1 MNHNS and CDR2 SASEGT. Trimming removed 0 bases at V and 3 bases at J, with 15 bases between. The CDR3 nucleotides read TGTGCCAGCAGTGAAGCTTTAGGGACATCGGACTACGAGCAGTACTTC. Residues: CASSEALGTSDYEQYF.

The chain joins TRBV18 to TRBJ2-1, with D uncertain. This CDR3 is 13 amino acids long. Germline V gene sequence: CDR1 KGHSH, CDR2 LQKENI. V was cut by 1 base and J by 12 bases, with 13 bases left in between. This chain's CDR3 is CASSPRSSVGQFF. CDR3 bases: TGTGCCAGCTCACCACGGAGTTCGGTTGGGCAGTTCTTC.

The chain combines TRBV2 with TRBJ2-1; D is possibly TRBD2 (6 bases). The CDR3 consists of 16 residues. The V gene lost 6 bases and the J gene lost 0 bases, with 15 bases spanning the gap. Germline V gene data show CDR1 as SNHLY and CDR2 as FYNNEI. Here the CDR3 reads CASRIAEWDSYNEQFF. In DNA, the CDR3 is TGTGCCAGCAGAATAGCGGAGTGGGACTCCTACAATGAGCAGTTCTTC. Drawing the rest from reference TRBV2 and TRBJ2-1, the complete variable domain is EPEVTQTPSHQVTQMGQEVILRCVPISNHLYFYWYRQILGQKVEFLVSFYNNEISEKSEIFDDQFSVERPDGSNFTLKIRSTKLEDSAMYFCASRIAEWDSYNEQFFGPGTRLTVL.

This chain uses TRBV28 with TRBJ1-2; D unresolved. The V end was cut by 10 bases, the J end by 6 bases, with 24 bases between. Germline CDR1 and CDR2: MDHEN and SYDVKM. This CDR3 is 15 amino acids long. CDR3 DNA sequence: TGTGCCACCAAATACCACGGACGGCGGGCGGATGGCTACACCTTC. Translation gives CATKYHGRRADGYTF.

The chain is built from TRBV3-1 (or the pseudogene TRBV3-2) and TRBJ1-2; D gene uncertain. V was shortened by 5 bases and J by 7 bases, with 11 bases between the two germline ends. The CDR3 has 12 amino acids. CDR1 is LGHDT and CDR2 is YNNKEL in the germline V gene (reference sequence). The CDR3 reads CASSISGGGYTF. The CDR3 coding sequence is TGTGCCAGCAGCATTAGTGGAGGTGGCTACACCTTC.

The chain is built from TRBV19 and TRBJ2-1; 13 nucleotides agree with TRBD2. The CDR3 totals 13 residues. Germline values: CDR1 LNHDA, CDR2 SQIVND (reference sequence). V gave up 5 bases and J gave up 10 bases; unmatched junction bases: 2. The CDR3 spells CASSLGLAGEQFF. The CDR3 DNA reads as TGTGCCAGTAGTCTGGGACTAGCGGGGGAGCAGTTCTTC.

The chain employs TRBV30 and TRBJ2-7, with 9 positions matching TRBD2. Germline V lookup: CDR1 GTSNPN, CDR2 SVGIG (reference sequence). Germline trimming cut 4 bases from V and 3 bases from J; bases unmatched to any gene: 7. This CDR3 has 14 amino acids. Here the CDR3 reads CAWTRGGGNYEQYF. The CDR3 DNA reads as TGTGCCTGGACCCGCGGGGGGGGGAACTACGAGCAGTACTTC.

The chain couples TRBV19 to TRBJ1-5; D is possibly TRBD1 (6 bases). The germline gives CDR1 LNHDA, CDR2 SQIVND (reference sequence). Trimming stripped 1 base from V and 11 bases from J, with 24 bases between. The CDR3 loop spans 17 amino acids. This CDR3 reads CASSIGTVALGIRAQHF. The CDR3 nucleotides are TGTGCCAGTAGTATAGGGACAGTAGCATTGGGGATCAGGGCCCAGCATTTT.

The chain has TRBV12-3 or TRBV12-4 and TRBJ1-1; D is ambiguous. Trimming stripped 2 bases from V and 7 bases from J, with 5 bases between. The CDR3 spans 11 residues. The CDR3 DNA reads as TGTGCCAGCAGTTTAAACGGTGAAGCTTTCTTT. Translation: CASSLNGEAFF.

The CDR3 loop reads CASSLMTGTNYGYTF. CDR3 nucleotides: TGTGCCAGCAGCCTGATGACAGGGACGAACTATGGCTACACCTTC. This chain uses TRBV11-3 with TRBJ1-2; TRBD1 aligns across 7 bases. V shed 5 bases, J shed 2 bases, and the junction held 8 bases outside the gene matches. This CDR3 region has 15 residues. Germline values: CDR1 SGHNT, CDR2 YENEEA.

The J gene is TRBJ2-5, the V gene TRBV18; D is undetermined. Germline CDR1 KGHSH, CDR2 LQKENI. V was clipped by 2 bases and J by 4 bases, with 26 bases between them. The CDR3 runs to 19 residues. The CDR3 sequence is CASSPSQSAVANFAETQYF. CDR3 coding DNA: TGTGCCAGCTCACCAAGTCAATCCGCGGTGGCAAATTTTGCAGAGACCCAGTACTTC.

This clone was detected once. This chain links TRBV3-1 (or the pseudogene TRBV3-2) with TRBJ2-5; 7 bases map to TRBD2. The CDR3 is 15 residues long. Germline loops: CDR1 LGHDT, CDR2 YNNKEL (reference sequence). V shed 3 bases and J 2 bases; nucleotides not matched to a gene: 6. The CDR3, as DNA: TGTGCCAGCAGCCAGTACCTAGCGGCGCAAGAGACCCAGTACTTC. Protein sequence: CASSQYLAAQETQYF.

V usage is TRBV2 and J usage is TRBJ1-1, with TRBD1 matching over 7 bases. The CDR3 is 14 amino acids. V trimming: 6 bases; J trimming: 5 bases; junction bases outside the gene matches: 9. Germline V CDR1 and CDR2: SNHLY, FYNNEI. In DNA, the CDR3 is TGTGCCAGCAGCGACACAGGGGTGGGAACTGAAGCTTTCTTT. This encodes CASSDTGVGTEAFF.

The chain carries TRBV5-6 and TRBJ1-1; no firm D call. Germline lookup yields CDR1 SGHDT and CDR2 YYEEEE. This CDR3 region has 16 residues. V was trimmed by 3 bases and J by 4 bases, leaving 19 bases between them. CDR3 sequence: CASSSLGQPDGTEAFF. The CDR3, as DNA: TGTGCCAGCAGCTCCTTGGGCCAACCCGACGGCACTGAAGCTTTCTTT.

The chain employs TRBV2 and TRBJ1-1; D perhaps matches TRBD1 (6 bases). Trimming pared 9 bases from V and 5 bases from J, leaving 19 bases between. CDR1 and CDR2 from the germline V gene are SNHLY and FYNNEI. CDR3 length equals 14 residues. DNA for the CDR3: TGTGCCAGTAACGCGGCAGGGGAGAGTACTGAAGCTTTCTTT. It encodes CASNAAGESTEAFF. Filled out from reference TRBV2 and TRBJ1-1, the complete variable domain reads EPEVTQTPSHQVTQMGQEVILRCVPISNHLYFYWYRQILGQKVEFLVSFYNNEISEKSEIFDDQFSVERPDGSNFTLKIRSTKLEDSAMYFCASNAAGESTEAFFGQGTRLTVV.

This clone was seen only a few times. The chain combines TRBV30 with TRBJ1-3, with TRBD1 matching over 7 bases. Germline CDR1 and CDR2: GTSNPN and SVGIG (reference sequence). V dropped 5 bases and J dropped 4; count of bases not matched to a gene: 14. This CDR3 contains 16 residues. CDR3 sequence (DNA): TGTGCCTGGGAACCCCTGGCAGGGGGACGCGGAAACACCATATATTTT. Its protein is CAWEPLAGGRGNTIYF.

The chain has TRBV30 and TRBJ2-3, with 14 bases fitting TRBD2. Germline values: CDR1 GTSNPN, CDR2 SVGIG (reference sequence). J lost 4 bases, V lost 6 bases, and 3 bases had no gene match. The CDR3 covers 14 residues. Here the CDR3 DNA reads TGTGCCTGCCGGACTAGCGGGAGGTCAGATACGCAGTATTTT. Translating it yields CACRTSGRSDTQYF.

The chain carries TRBV29-1 and TRBJ2-5, with a weak D call TRBD2 (6 bases). Trimming shortened V by 4 bases and J by 5 bases, and 14 bases separated the two germline ends. The CDR3 has 13 residues. Germline CDR1 SQVTM, CDR2 ANQGSEA. The CDR3 region is CSVGVGLAETQYF. In DNA form, the CDR3 reads TGCAGCGTTGGGGTGGGGCTAGCGGAGACCCAGTACTTC.

The rearrangement joins TRBV21-1 to TRBJ2-3; no check of the table's D call, TRBD1, against the DNA was made. TRBV21-1 is deemed a pseudogene. The CDR3 runs to 14 residues. CDR3 residues: CKLRGLGSADTQYF. The CDR3 nucleotides read TGTAAACTTAGGGGGTTGGGGTCCGCAGATACGCAGTATTTT.

V usage is TRBV19 and J usage is TRBJ1-5, with D tentatively TRBD1 (6 bases). The CDR3 runs to 14 residues. CDR1 is LNHDA, CDR2 SQIVND, per germline (reference sequence). Trimming removed 6 bases from V and 7 bases from J, with 16 bases in between. DNA of the CDR3: TGTGCCAGTAGCCAACAGGGTTTCGGGCAGCCCCAGCATTTT. This translates into CASSQQGFGQPQHF.

The chain uses TRBV11-3 and TRBJ2-1, with a tentative D call TRBD1 (6 bases). Germline values: CDR1 SGHNT, CDR2 YENEEA. The CDR3 runs 14 residues. V was cut by 3 bases and J by 5 bases, with 11 bases left in between. The chain's CDR3 is CASSFRGPNNEQFF. Here the CDR3 DNA reads TGTGCCAGCAGCTTCAGGGGACCTAACAATGAGCAGTTCTTC.